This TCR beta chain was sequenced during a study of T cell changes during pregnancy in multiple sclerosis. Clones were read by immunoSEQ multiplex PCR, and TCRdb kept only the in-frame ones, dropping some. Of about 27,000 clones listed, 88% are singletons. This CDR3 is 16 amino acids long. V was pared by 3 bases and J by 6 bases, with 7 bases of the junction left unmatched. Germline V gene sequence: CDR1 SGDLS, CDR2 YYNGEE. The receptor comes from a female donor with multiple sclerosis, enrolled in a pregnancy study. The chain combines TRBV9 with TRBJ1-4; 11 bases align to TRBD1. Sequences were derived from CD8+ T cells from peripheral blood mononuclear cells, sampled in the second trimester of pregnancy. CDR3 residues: CASSAQEGQGDEKLFF. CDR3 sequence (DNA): TGTGCCAGCAGCGCCCAGGAGGGACAGGGGGATGAAAAACTGTTTTTT.